The clone carrying this T cell receptor (beta chain) appeared many times. This sample was included in a study of regulatory T cells in long-lasting Graves disease. Study at large: Duration of antithyroid drug therapy among newly diagnosed Graves' patients was under 3 months.

Time point described: newly diagnosed GD, antithyroid drugs for less than 3 months. Preparation of the TCR library used RNA extracted from PBMCs. Assembly of TCR beta libraries relied on iRepertoire HTBI primers together with Arm-PCR of CDR3 regions. MiXCR was run by TCRdb on the multiplex PCR reads, yielding one entry per CDR3 protein. The table includes 510,000 or so distinct CDR3 sequences, around 12% detected once. V gave up 7 bases and J gave up 2 bases, with 17 bases separating them. Germline-derived CDR1 and CDR2 are SNHLY and FYNNEI. The CDR3 runs 15 residues. The same sample was also studied in work on T cells in Graves' hyperthyroidism and ophthalmopathy. In that study: Most expanded thyroid clonotypes above 0.001 recurred in blood.

This clonotype was obtained from a young woman with Graves disease. This specimen was peripheral blood mononuclear cells (PBMCs), taken at new diagnosis, from a patient treated with antithyroid drugs. The chain has TRBV2 and TRBJ2-5; possible D gene TRBD2, 5 bases. The CDR3 region is CASKKTSGPQETQYF. The CDR3 region has the DNA TGTGCCAGCAAAAAGACGAGCGGACCACAAGAGACCCAGTACTTC.